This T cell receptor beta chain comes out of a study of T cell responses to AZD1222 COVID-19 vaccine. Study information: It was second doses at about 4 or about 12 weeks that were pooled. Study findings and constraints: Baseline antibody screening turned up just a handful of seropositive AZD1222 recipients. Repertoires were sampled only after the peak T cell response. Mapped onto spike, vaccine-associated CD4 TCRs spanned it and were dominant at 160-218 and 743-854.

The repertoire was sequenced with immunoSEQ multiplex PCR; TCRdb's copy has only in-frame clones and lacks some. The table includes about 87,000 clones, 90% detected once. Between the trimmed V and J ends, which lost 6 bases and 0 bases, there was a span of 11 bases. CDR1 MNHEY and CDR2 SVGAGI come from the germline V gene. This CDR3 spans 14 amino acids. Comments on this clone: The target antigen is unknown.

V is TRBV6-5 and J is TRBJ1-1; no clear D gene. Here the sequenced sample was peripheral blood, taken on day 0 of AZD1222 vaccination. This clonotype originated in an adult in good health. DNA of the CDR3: TGTGCCAGCAGGAGCCTTACAATGAACACTGAAGCTTTCTTT. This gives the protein CASRSLTMNTEAFF.